Listed below are T cell receptor beta chains from one sample, sequenced in a study of control samples from healthy donors and cancer patients. The method was immunoSEQ multiplex PCR; TCRdb's version includes in-frame clones alone and lacks a portion of them. The data hold about 250,000 clones, with almost 85% observed a single time. Sample: PBMCs. These TCRs come from an older woman with lung cancer. Both conserved end residues are part of each CDR3. A D gene is named only where the DNA matches it firmly. Size values are once, few and many counts, or a class for expanded clones, and some rows have none.

D,length,size,V,J,CDR3,DNA
TRBD2,17,NA,TRBV11-2,TRBJ2-1,CASSFTSGAYSYNEQFF,TGTGCCAGCAGCTTTACTAGCGGGGCGTACTCCTACAATGAGCAGTTCTTC
TRBD2,15,NA,TRBV3-1/TRBV3-2,TRBJ2-2,CASSLTSGNTGELFF,TGTGCCAGCAGCCTGACTAGCGGCAACACCGGGGAGCTGTTTTTT
TRBD2,16,NA,TRBV2,TRBJ2-1,CASSEGAGGLYNEQFF,TGTGCCAGCAGTGAAGGGGCGGGAGGCCTCTACAATGAGCAGTTCTTC
TRBD1,15,NA,TRBV6-5,TRBJ1-6,CASSPPGQGNSPLHF,TGTGCCAGCAGTCCGCCGGGACAGGGAAATTCACCCCTCCACTTT
TRBD2,14,once,TRBV7-8,TRBJ2-7,CASSRAGPSYEQYF,TGTGCCAGCAGCCGAGCGGGACCTTCCTACGAGCAGTACTTC
NA,14,NA,TRBV2,TRBJ2-2,CASSVAGWTGELFF,TGTGCCAGCAGTGTGGCGGGGTGGACCGGGGAGCTGTTTTTT
NA,14,NA,TRBV6-6,TRBJ2-7,CASSLKGSPHEQYF,TGTGCCAGCAGTTTAAAGGGGTCGCCCCACGAGCAGTACTTC
TRBD1,16,NA,TRBV5-1,TRBJ2-1,CASSFEGQGVGNEQFF,TGCGCCAGCAGCTTTGAGGGACAGGGTGTGGGAAATGAGCAGTTCTTC
TRBD1,15,NA,TRBV28,TRBJ2-7,CASRNLGGQGYEQYF,TGTGCCAGCAGGAACCTTGGGGGACAGGGGTACGAGCAGTACTTC
NA,14,NA,TRBV25-1,TRBJ1-4,CASSSDRNNEKLFF,TGTGCCAGCAGTTCCGACAGAAATAATGAAAAACTGTTTTTT
NA,14,NA,TRBV5-1,TRBJ1-4,CASSPDGTNEKLFF,TGCGCCAGCAGCCCGGACGGAACTAATGAAAAACTGTTTTTT
NA,15,NA,TRBV5-1,TRBJ1-3,CASSLGGTIGNTIYF,TGCGCCAGCAGCTTAGGGGGGACCATTGGAAACACCATATATTTT
TRBD2,14,NA,TRBV30,TRBJ2-3,CAWNGGTSTDTQYF,TGTGCCTGGAACGGGGGGACTAGCACAGATACGCAGTATTTT
NA,14,NA,TRBV3-1/TRBV3-2,TRBJ2-3,CASSQQGGWDTQYF,TGTGCCAGCAGCCAACAAGGGGGGTGGGATACGCAGTATTTT
NA,13,once,TRBV6-1,TRBJ1-2,CASREGQFYGYTF,TGTGCCAGCAGAGAAGGACAGTTCTATGGCTACACCTTC
NA,12,once,TRBV18,TRBJ2-7,CASSPSDGVRYF,TGTGCCAGCTCACCGTCGGACGGAGTAAGGTACTTC
TRBD2,17,NA,TRBV10-1,TRBJ2-3,CASSEEPGLGWADTQYF,TGCGCCAGCAGTGAGGAACCGGGACTAGGGTGGGCAGATACGCAGTATTTT
TRBD1,14,NA,TRBV5-1,TRBJ1-2,CASSSQGAYYGYTF,TGCGCCAGCAGCTCTCAGGGGGCTTACTATGGCTACACCTTC
NA,14,NA,TRBV7-3,TRBJ1-1,CASSAGHQNTEAFF,TGTGCCAGCAGCGCCGGACACCAGAACACTGAAGCTTTCTTT
NA,17,NA,TRBV19,TRBJ1-4,CASSMRQSRSPNEKLFF,TGTGCCAGTAGTATGCGGCAGTCCCGTTCGCCTAATGAAAAACTGTTTTTT
NA,13,NA,TRBV12-3/TRBV12-4,TRBJ1-1,CASSFGANTEAFF,TGTGCCAGCAGTTTCGGGGCGAACACTGAAGCTTTCTTT
NA,15,NA,TRBV5-1,TRBJ2-1,CASSPAGQLHNEQFF,TGCGCCAGCAGCCCGGCGGGACAGTTACACAATGAGCAGTTCTTC
TRBD1,16,NA,TRBV28,TRBJ2-7,CASSRQGDAPVNEQYF,TGTGCCAGCAGCCGCCAGGGGGACGCCCCCGTTAACGAGCAGTACTTC
TRBD2,18,NA,TRBV5-1,TRBJ2-3,CASSLSPVLAGGSDTQYF,TGCGCCAGCAGCTTGTCCCCTGTACTAGCGGGAGGCTCAGATACGCAGTATTTT
NA,17,NA,TRBV9,TRBJ1-6,CASSDLTGDLGWSPLHF,TGTGCCAGCAGCGACCTGACGGGCGATCTGGGTTGGTCACCCCTCCACTTT
NA,12,NA,TRBV29-1,TRBJ2-7,CSVEQGEGRKYF,TGCAGCGTTGAACAGGGTGAGGGTCGAAAGTACTTC
NA,14,NA,TRBV7-9,TRBJ2-3,CASSLLIRTDTQYF,TGTGCCAGCAGCTTATTGATACGCACAGATACGCAGTATTTT
TRBD1,12,NA,TRBV30,TRBJ2-7,CAWNRGTYEQYF,TGTGCCTGGAACAGGGGCACCTACGAGCAGTACTTC
NA,13,NA,TRBV29-1,TRBJ2-4,CSGLWGAKNIQYF,TGCAGCGGGCTCTGGGGTGCCAAAAACATTCAGTACTTC
NA,14,NA,TRBV10-1,TRBJ2-1,CASSRAASYNEQFF,TGCGCCAGCAGTAGAGCGGCCTCCTACAATGAGCAGTTCTTC
NA,14,NA,TRBV7-3,TRBJ2-3,CASSFSRGADTQYF,TGTGCCAGCAGCTTCTCCAGGGGTGCAGATACGCAGTATTTT
NA,15,NA,TRBV30,TRBJ2-7,CAWKGDAVKLHEQYF,TGTGCCTGGAAAGGTGATGCAGTAAAACTTCACGAGCAGTACTTC
TRBD2,13,NA,TRBV6-5,TRBJ2-7,CASSYSREGEQYF,TGTGCCAGCAGTTACTCTCGGGAGGGCGAGCAGTACTTC
NA,15,once,TRBV5-1,TRBJ2-4,CASSTGDGGLNIQYF,TGCGCCAGCAGCACCGGAGATGGGGGGCTAAACATTCAGTACTTC
NA,12,NA,TRBV2,TRBJ2-5,CASEIRQETQYF,TGTGCCAGCGAAATCAGGCAAGAGACCCAGTACTTC